This is a list of T cell receptor beta chains from one sample in a study of blood T cells in healthy people across ages. MiXCR was run by TCRdb on the 5' RACE reads, yielding one entry per CDR3 protein. The sample holds 710,000 or so distinct CDR3 sequences, approximately 30% seen once. Sample: blood. Receptors were obtained from a woman older than 75 in good health. Each CDR3 is given with its conserved first and last residue. The D gene is left open where the match is weak. Clone size is given for some rows only: seen once, a few or many times, or a class if the clone is expanded.

>.|TRBJ2-5|TRBV6-5|many
TGTGCCAGCAGTCGGGACACCCGGGAGACCCAGTACTTC
CASSRDTRETQYF
>.|TRBJ2-7|TRBV20-1|many
TGCAGTGCTAGAGGGTATGGTGGTCGACCTCCCTCCTACGAGCAGTACTTC
CSARGYGGRPPSYEQYF
>.|TRBJ1-2|TRBV20-1|many
TGCAGTGCTAGAGATTGGCGAACAGGGAATTTTATTGGCTACACCTTC
CSARDWRTGNFIGYTF
>TRBD1|TRBJ1-5|TRBV7-2|many
TGTGCCAGCAGCTTAGTCACAGGGGGCAATCAGCCCCAGCATTTT
CASSLVTGGNQPQHF
>.|TRBJ2-2|TRBV28|few
TGTGCCAGCAGTAATCCCCGAGGAGTGGGAACCGGGGAGCTGTTTTTT
CASSNPRGVGTGELFF
>TRBD1|TRBJ2-7|TRBV5-1|.
TGCGCCAGCAGCCGGGACAGGGGCTCCTACAATGAGCAGTACTTC
CASSRDRGSYNEQYF
>.|TRBJ2-6|TRBV6-2/TRBV6-3|many
TGTGCCAGCAGTAACTCTGGGGCCAACGTCCTGACTTTC
CASSNSGANVLTF
>.|TRBJ1-2|TRBV9|many
TGTGCCAGCAGCGTGGGCAGGGTTGACTACACCTTC
CASSVGRVDYTF
>.|TRBJ1-5|TRBV19|.
TGTGCCAGTAGCATAGTAGAGTTCAGCAATCAGCCCCAGCATTTT
CASSIVEFSNQPQHF
>TRBD1|TRBJ1-1|TRBV20-1|many
TGCAGTGCTAGATTTACAGGGGGATACAACACTGAAGCTTTCTTT
CSARFTGGYNTEAFF
>.|TRBJ2-1|TRBV5-1|many
TGCGCCAGCAGCTTGGAGTTGCTCTACAATGAGCAGTTCTTC
CASSLELLYNEQFF
>.|TRBJ1-5|TRBV2|few
TGTGCCAGCAGCCTCTCCCCGCGGGGGCAAGAGCCCCAGCATTTT
CASSLSPRGQEPQHF
>.|TRBJ2-1|TRBV4-2|many
TGTGCCAGCAGCCAAGCAGGGACCTACGGGAACAATGAGCAGTTCTTC
CASSQAGTYGNNEQFF
>TRBD1|TRBJ1-2|TRBV11-2|few
TGTGCCAGCAGCTTGGGACCGGGACAGGGGGCTCTTCCCTATGGCTACACCTTC
CASSLGPGQGALPYGYTF
>.|TRBJ2-5|TRBV18|.
TGTGCCAGCTCACCAAACGGCGGGGGCCTACAAGAGACCCAGTACTTC
CASSPNGGGLQETQYF
>TRBD2|TRBJ2-7|TRBV7-9|.
TGTGCCAGCAGCCTGGGCGGGCTAGCGGATTACGAGCAGTACTTC
CASSLGGLADYEQYF
>.|TRBJ1-1|TRBV20-1|.
TGCAGTGCTAGTCCCTGGAAGAACACTGAAGCTTTCTTT
CSASPWKNTEAFF
>.|TRBJ1-2|TRBV25-1|many
TGTGCCAGCAGCCCGGGACGCCGCTATGGCTACACCTTC
CASSPGRRYGYTF
>.|TRBJ1-3|TRBV7-2|.
TGTGCCAGCAGCTTAAGGTCGGGGGGCTCTGGAAACACCATATATTTT
CASSLRSGGSGNTIYF
>.|TRBJ1-1|TRBV7-9|.
TGTGCCAGCAGCCATCAGGGCACGAACACTGAAGCTTTCTTT
CASSHQGTNTEAFF
>.|TRBJ1-6|TRBV30|many
TGTGCCTGGAGTGGGATCAAAAATTCACCCCTCCACTTT
CAWSGIKNSPLHF
>TRBD2|TRBJ2-3|TRBV25-1|many
TGTGCCAGCGGGCGGGGGGTCAACACAGATACGCAGTATTTT
CASGRGVNTDTQYF
>TRBD2|TRBJ2-7|TRBV20-1|many
TGCAGTGCTAGTGGGGGACTAGGTCGCTACGAGCAGTACTTC
CSASGGLGRYEQYF
>TRBD2|TRBJ2-2|TRBV7-3|few
TGTGCCAGCAGCGTGGGACTAGCGGGGGGCCCGAACACCGGGGAGCTGTTTTTT
CASSVGLAGGPNTGELFF
>.|TRBJ1-4|TRBV5-6|few
TGTGCCAGCAGCTTGCACAGAATGGAAAAACTGTTTTTT
CASSLHRMEKLFF
>.|TRBJ2-7|TRBV18|many
TGTGCCAGCTCACCACCGGACTTCTCCTACGAGCAGTACTTC
CASSPPDFSYEQYF
>.|TRBJ2-1|TRBV9|many
TGTGCCAGCAGCGTAGACCGGTCTAGCTCCTACAATGAGCAGTTCTTC
CASSVDRSSSYNEQFF
>.|TRBJ1-1|TRBV3-1|.
TGTGCCAGCAGCCAAGGTTCTGCGTCTGGTGAAGCTTTCTTT
CASSQGSASGEAFF
>.|TRBJ1-1|TRBV6-1|.
TGTGCCAGCAGTGAAGTATGGGGGCGGGACACTGAAGCTTTCTTT
CASSEVWGRDTEAFF